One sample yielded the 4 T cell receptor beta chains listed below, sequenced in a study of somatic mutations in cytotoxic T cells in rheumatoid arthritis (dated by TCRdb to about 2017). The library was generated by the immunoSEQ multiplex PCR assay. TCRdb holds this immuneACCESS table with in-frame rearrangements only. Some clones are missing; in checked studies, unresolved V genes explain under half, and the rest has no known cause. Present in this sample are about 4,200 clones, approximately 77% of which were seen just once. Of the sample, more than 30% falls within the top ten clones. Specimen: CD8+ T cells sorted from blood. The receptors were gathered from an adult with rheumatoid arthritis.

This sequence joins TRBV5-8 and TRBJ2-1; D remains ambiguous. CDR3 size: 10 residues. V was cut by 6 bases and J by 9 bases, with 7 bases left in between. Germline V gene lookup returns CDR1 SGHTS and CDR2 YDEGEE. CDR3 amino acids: CASIAFEQFF. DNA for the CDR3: TGTGCCAGCATTGCTTTTGAGCAGTTCTTC.

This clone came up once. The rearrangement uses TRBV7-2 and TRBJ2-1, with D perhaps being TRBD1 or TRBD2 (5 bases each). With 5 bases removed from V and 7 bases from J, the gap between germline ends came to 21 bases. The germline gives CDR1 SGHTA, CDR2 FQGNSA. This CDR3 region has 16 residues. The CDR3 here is CASSVVTGRGGNEQFF. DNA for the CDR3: TGTGCCAGCAGCGTAGTTACAGGCCGGGGTGGTAATGAGCAGTTCTTC. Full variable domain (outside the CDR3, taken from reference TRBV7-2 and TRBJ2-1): GAGVSQSPSNKVTEKGKDVELRCDPISGHTALYWYRQSLGQGLEFLIYFQGNSAPDKSGLPSDRFSAERTGGSVSTLTIQRTQQEDSAVYLCASSVVTGRGGNEQFFGPGTRLTVL.

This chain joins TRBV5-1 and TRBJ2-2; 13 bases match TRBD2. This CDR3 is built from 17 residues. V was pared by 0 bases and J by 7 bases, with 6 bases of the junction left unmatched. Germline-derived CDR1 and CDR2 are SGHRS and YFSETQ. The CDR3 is CASSLELAGGPNGELFF. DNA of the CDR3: TGCGCCAGCAGCTTGGAACTAGCGGGGGGGCCAAACGGGGAGCTGTTTTTT.

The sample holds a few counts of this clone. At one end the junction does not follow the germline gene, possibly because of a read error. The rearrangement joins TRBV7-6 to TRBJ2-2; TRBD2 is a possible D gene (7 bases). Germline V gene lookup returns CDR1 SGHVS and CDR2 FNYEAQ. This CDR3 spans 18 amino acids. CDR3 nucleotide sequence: TGTGCCAGCAGCCTAGCAGGCAGGGGAGGGGTGAACACCGGGGAGCTGTTTTTT. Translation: CASSLAGRGGVNTGELFF. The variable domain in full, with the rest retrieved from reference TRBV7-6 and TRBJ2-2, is GAGVSQSPRYKVTKRGQDVALRCDPISGHVSLYWYRQALGQGPEFLTYFNYEAQQDKSGLPNDRFSAERPEGSISTLTIQRTEQRDSAMYRCASSLAGRGGVNTGELFFGEGSRLTVL.